This TCR beta chain comes out of a study of blood T cell repertoires in COVID-19. On the study more broadly: The United States, Italy and Spain supplied acute and convalescent COVID-19 samples. In each case, the material was cDNA or gDNA derived from T cells, B-cell-depleted T cells, or PBMCs.

CDR3 length equals 15 residues. V gave up 7 bases and J gave up 0 bases, with 12 bases separating them. CDR1 and CDR2 (germline): MNHNY, SVGAGI (reference sequence). How the authors handled the data: Amplified reference gene primers provided the basis for estimating nucleated cell counts. Data came from immunoSEQ multiplex PCR; TCRdb stores just in-frame clones and leaves some out. V, J and clone size were drawn from that table, and D and trimming were deduced from the DNA. The data contain approximately 200,000 clones, about 84% of them singletons. The chain is built from TRBV6-6 and TRBJ2-2; TRBD1 might be the D (5 bases). The clonotype originates from a woman between 25 and 40 years old with acute or convalescent COVID-19. Specimen: peripheral blood. CDR3 DNA: TGTGCCAGCACCCCCGAACAGGCGAACACCGGGGAGCTGTTTTTT. Translation: CASTPEQANTGELFF.